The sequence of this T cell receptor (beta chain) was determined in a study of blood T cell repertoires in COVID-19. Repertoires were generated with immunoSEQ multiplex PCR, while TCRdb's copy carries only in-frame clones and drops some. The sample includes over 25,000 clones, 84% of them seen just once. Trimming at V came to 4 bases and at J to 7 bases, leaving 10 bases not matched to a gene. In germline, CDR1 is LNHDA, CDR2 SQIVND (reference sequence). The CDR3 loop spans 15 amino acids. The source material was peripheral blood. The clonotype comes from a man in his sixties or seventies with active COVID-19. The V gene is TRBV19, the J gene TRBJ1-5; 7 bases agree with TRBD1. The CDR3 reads CASSSRQGRGQPQHF. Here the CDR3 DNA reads TGTGCCAGTAGTAGCCGACAGGGCAGGGGACAGCCCCAGCATTTT.